A single TCR beta chain is shown here with its context. Generated by immunoSEQ multiplex PCR, the TCRdb table keeps only in-frame clones and is missing some. Of 95,000 or so clones in the sample, about 91% were seen once. This sample is part of a study of OX40 agonist ivuxolimab in advanced cancers. The CDR3 spans 14 residues. V shed 0 bases and J 7 bases; nucleotides not matched to a gene: 5. Germline CDR1 reads SGHDT; CDR2 reads YYEEEE. This sequence was found in an adult with an advanced solid tumor such as melanoma, head and neck, liver or kidney cancer. The rearrangement joins TRBV5-6 to TRBJ2-3, with 7 bases that match TRBD2. Sequenced here: CD4+ or CD8+ T cells sorted from blood, sampled in a trial of the OX40 agonist ivuxolimab. CDR3 region: CASSLVPGGYTQYF. In DNA, the CDR3 is TGTGCCAGCAGCTTGGTTCCGGGGGGATATACGCAGTATTTT.